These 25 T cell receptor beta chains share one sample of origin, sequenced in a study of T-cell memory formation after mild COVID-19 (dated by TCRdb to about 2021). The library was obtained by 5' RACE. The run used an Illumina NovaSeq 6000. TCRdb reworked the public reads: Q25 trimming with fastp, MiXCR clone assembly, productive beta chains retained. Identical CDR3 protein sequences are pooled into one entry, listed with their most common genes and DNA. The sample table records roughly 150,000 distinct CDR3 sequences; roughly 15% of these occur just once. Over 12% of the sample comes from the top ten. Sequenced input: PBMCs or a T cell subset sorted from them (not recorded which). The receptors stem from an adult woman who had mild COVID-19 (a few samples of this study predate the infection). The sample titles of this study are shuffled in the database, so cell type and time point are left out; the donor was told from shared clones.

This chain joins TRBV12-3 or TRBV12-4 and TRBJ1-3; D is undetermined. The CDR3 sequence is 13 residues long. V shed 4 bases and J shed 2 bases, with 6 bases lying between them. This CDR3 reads CASSSYPGNTIYF. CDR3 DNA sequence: TGTGCCAGCAGTTCCTATCCTGGAAACACCATATATTTT.

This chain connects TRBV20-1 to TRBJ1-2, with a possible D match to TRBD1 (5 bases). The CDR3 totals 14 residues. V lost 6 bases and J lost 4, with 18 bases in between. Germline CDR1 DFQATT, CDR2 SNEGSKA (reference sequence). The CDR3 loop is CSAGQGVGTYGYTF. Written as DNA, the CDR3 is TGCAGTGCGGGGCAAGGGGTGGGGACCTATGGCTACACCTTC.

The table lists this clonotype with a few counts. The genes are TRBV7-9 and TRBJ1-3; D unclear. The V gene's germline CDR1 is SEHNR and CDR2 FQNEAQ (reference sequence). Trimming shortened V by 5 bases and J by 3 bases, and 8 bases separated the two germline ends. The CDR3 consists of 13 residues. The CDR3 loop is CASSVGYGNTIYF. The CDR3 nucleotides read TGTGCCAGCAGCGTAGGGTATGGAAACACCATATATTTT.

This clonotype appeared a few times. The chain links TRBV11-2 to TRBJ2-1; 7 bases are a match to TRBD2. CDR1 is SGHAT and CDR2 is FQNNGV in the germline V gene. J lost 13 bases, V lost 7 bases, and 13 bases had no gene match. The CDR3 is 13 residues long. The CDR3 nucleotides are TGTGCCAGCACCTCCGGGACTACGGGAGTACAGTTCTTC. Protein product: CASTSGTTGVQFF.

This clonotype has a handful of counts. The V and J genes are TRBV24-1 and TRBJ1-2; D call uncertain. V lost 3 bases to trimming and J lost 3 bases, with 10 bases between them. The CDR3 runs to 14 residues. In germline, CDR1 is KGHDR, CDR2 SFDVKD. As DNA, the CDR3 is TGTGCCACCAGTGATCCCGGGTCCGACTATGGCTACACCTTC. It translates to CATSDPGSDYGYTF.

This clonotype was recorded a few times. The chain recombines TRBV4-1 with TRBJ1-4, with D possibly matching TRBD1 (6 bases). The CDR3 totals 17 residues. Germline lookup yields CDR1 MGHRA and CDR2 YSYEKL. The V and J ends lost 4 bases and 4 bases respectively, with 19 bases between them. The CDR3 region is CASSRYDTGRVNEKLFF. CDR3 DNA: TGCGCCAGCAGCCGTTACGATACAGGGAGAGTTAATGAAAAACTGTTTTTT.

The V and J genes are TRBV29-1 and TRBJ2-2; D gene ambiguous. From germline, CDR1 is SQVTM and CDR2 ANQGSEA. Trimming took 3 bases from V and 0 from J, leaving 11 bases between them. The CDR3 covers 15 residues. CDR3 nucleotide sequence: TGCAGCGTTGAGGCGGCTTCCGCGAACACCGGGGAGCTGTTTTTT. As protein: CSVEAASANTGELFF.

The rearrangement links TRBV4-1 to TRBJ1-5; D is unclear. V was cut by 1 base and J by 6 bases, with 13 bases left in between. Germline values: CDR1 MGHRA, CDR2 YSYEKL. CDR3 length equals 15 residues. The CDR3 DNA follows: TGCGCCAGCAGCCAAGTGAAAGGGTTGGGTCAGCCCCAGCATTTT. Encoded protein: CASSQVKGLGQPQHF.

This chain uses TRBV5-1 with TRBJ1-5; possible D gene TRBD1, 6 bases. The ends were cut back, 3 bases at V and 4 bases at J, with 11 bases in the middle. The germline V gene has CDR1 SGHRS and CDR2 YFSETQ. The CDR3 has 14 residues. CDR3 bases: TGCGCCAGCAGCTCCGGACAGCCGAATCAGCCCCAGCATTTT. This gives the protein CASSSGQPNQPQHF.

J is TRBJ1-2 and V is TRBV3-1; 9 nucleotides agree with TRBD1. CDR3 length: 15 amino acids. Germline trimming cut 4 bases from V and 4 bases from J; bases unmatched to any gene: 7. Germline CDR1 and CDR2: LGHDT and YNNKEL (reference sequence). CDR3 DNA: TGTGCCAGCAGCCTACGGACAGGGGATATCTATGGCTACACCTTC. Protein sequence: CASSLRTGDIYGYTF.

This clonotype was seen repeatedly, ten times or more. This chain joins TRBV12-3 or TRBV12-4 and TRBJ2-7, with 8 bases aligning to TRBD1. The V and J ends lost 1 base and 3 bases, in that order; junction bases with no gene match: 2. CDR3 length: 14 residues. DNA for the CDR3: TGTGCCAGCAGTTTAGGAGGACAGGGCTACGAGCAGTACTTC. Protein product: CASSLGGQGYEQYF.

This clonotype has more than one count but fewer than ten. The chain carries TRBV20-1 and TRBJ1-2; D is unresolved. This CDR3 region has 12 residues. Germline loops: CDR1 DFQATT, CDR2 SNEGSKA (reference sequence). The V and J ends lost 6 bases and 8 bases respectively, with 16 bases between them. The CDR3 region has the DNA TGCAGTGCCCTTTGGGGAGGGCTAGGCTACACCTTC. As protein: CSALWGGLGYTF.

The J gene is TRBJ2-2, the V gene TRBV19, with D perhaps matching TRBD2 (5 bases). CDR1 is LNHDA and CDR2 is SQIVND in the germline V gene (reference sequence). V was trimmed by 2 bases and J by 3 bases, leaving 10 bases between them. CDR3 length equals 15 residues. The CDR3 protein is CASSISGKYTGELFF. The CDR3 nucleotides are TGTGCCAGTAGTATATCCGGGAAGTACACCGGGGAGCTGTTTTTT.

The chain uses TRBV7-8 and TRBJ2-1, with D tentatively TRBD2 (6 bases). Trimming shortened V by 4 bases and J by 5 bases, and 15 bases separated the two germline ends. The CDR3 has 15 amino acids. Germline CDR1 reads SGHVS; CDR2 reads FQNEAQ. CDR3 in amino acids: CASSWGLPGNNEQFF. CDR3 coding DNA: TGTGCCAGCAGCTGGGGACTTCCTGGGAACAATGAGCAGTTCTTC. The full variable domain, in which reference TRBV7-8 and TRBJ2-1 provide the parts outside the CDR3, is GAGVSQSPRYKVAKRGQDVALRCDPISGHVSLFWYQQALGQGPEFLTYFQNEAQLDKSGLPSDRFFAERPEGSVSTLKIQRTQQEDSAVYLCASSWGLPGNNEQFFGPGTRLTVL.

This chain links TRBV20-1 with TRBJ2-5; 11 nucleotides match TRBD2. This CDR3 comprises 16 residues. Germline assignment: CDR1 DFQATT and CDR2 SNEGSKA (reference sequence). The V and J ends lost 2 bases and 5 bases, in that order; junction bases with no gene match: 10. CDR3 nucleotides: TGCAGTGCTAGAAGGTTTAGCGGGAGGGCCGGCGAGACCCAGTACTTC. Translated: CSARRFSGRAGETQYF.

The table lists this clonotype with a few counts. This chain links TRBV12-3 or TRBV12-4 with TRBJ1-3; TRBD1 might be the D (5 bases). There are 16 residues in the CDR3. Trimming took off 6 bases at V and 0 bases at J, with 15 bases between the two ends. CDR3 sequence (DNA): TGTGCCAGCAGCCCAAGGGGACTCCTCTCTGGAAACACCATATATTTT. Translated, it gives CASSPRGLLSGNTIYF.

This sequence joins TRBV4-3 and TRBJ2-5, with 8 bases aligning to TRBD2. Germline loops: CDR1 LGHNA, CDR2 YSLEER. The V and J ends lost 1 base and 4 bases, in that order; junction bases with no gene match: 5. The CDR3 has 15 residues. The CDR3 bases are TGCGCCAGCAGCCAAGTTCTAGCGGGTATAGAGACCCAGTACTTC. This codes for CASSQVLAGIETQYF.

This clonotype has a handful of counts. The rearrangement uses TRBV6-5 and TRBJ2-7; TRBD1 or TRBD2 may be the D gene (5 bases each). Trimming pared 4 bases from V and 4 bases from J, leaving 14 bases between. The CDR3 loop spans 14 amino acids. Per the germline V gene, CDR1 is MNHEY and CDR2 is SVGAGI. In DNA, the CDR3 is TGTGCCAGCAGTTCAGTCCAGGGCGGGTACGAGCAGTACTTC. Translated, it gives CASSSVQGGYEQYF.

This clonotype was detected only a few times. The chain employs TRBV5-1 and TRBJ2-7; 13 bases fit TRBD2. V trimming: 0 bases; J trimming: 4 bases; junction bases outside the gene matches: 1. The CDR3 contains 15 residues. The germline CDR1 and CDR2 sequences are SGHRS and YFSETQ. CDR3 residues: CASSLETSGGYEQYF. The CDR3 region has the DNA TGCGCCAGCAGCTTGGAGACTAGCGGGGGGTACGAGCAGTACTTC. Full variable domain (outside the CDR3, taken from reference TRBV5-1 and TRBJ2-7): KAGVTQTPRYLIKTRGQQVTLSCSPISGHRSVSWYQQTPGQGLQFLFEYFSETQRNKGNFPGRFSGRQFSNSRSEMNVSTLELGDSALYLCASSLETSGGYEQYFGPGTRLTVT.

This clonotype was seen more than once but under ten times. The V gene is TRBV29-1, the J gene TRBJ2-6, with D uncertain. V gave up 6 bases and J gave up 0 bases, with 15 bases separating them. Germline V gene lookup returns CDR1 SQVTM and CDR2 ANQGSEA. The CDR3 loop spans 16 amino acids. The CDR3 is CSVLGGVNSGANVLTF. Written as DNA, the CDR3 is TGCAGCGTCCTCGGCGGAGTGAACTCTGGGGCCAACGTCCTGACTTTC.

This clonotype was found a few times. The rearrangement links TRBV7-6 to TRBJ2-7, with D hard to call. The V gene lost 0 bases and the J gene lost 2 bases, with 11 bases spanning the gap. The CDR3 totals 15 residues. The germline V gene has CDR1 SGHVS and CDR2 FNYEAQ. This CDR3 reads CASSLALTAAYEQYF. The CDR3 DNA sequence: TGTGCCAGCAGCTTAGCGTTGACCGCAGCCTACGAGCAGTACTTC.

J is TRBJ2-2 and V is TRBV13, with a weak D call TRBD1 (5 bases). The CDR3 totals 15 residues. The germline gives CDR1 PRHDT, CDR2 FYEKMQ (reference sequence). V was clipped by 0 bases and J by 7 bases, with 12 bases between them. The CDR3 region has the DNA TGTGCCAGCAGCTTAGGCCTTTTGGGGCTCGGGGAGCTGTTTTTT. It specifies CASSLGLLGLGELFF.

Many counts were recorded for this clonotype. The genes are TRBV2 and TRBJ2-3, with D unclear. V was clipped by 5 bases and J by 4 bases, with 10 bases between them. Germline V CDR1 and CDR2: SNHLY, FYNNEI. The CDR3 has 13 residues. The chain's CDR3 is CASSPPWSDTQYF. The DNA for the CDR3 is TGTGCCAGCAGTCCCCCCTGGTCAGATACGCAGTATTTT.

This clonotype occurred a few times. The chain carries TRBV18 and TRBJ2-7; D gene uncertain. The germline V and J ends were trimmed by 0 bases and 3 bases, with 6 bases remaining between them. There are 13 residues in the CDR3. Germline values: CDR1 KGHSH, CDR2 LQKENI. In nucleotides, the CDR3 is TGTGCCAGCTCACCACCGTCAGTCTACGAGCAGTACTTC. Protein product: CASSPPSVYEQYF.

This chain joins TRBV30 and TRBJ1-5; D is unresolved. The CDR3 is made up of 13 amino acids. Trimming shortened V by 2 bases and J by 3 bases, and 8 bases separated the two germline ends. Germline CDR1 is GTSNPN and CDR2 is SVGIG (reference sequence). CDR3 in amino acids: CAWSHGDNQPQHF. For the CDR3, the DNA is TGTGCCTGGAGTCACGGGGACAATCAGCCCCAGCATTTT.